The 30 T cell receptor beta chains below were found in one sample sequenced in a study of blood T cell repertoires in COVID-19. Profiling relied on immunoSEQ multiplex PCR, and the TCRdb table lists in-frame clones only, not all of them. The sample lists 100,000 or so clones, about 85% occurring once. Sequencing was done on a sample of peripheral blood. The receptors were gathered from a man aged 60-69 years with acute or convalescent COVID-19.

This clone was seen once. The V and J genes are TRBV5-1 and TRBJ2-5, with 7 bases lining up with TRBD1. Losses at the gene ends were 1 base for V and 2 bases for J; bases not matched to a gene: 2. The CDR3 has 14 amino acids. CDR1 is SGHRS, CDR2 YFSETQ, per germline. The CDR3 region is CASSLQGQQETQYF. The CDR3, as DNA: TGCGCCAGCAGCTTGCAGGGACAGCAAGAGACCCAGTACTTC.

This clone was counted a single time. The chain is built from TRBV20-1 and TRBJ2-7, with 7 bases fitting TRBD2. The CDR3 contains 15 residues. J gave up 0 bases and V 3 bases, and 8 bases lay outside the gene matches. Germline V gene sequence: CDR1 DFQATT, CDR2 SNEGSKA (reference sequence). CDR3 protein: CSASLASGNSYEQYF. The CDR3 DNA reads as TGCAGTGCTAGTTTGGCTAGCGGCAACTCCTACGAGCAGTACTTC.

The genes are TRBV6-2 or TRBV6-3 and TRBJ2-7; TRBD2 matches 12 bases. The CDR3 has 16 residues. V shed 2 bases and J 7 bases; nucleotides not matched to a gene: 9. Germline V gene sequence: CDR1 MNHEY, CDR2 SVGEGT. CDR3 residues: CASSYPSGGATREQYF. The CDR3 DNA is TGTGCCAGCAGTTACCCTAGCGGGGGGGCCACGAGGGAGCAGTACTTC.

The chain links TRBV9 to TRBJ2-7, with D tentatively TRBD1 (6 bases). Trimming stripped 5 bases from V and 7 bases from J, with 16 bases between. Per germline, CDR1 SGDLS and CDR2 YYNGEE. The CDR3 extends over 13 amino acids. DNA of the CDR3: TGTGCCAGCAGTCGGACGCAGGGGAGTGAGCAGTACTTC. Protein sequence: CASSRTQGSEQYF.

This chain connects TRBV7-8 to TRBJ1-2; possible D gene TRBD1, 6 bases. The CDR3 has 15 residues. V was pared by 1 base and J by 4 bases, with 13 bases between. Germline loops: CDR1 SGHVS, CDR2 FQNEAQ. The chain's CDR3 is CASSLGRQDAYGYTF. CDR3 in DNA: TGTGCCAGCAGCTTAGGCCGACAGGACGCCTATGGCTACACCTTC.

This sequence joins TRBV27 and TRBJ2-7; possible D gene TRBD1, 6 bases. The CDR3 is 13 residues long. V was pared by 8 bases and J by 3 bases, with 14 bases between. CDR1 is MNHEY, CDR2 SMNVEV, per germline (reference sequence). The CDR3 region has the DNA TGTGCCAGCCCCCTTTACAGGGTCTACGAGCAGTACTTC. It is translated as CASPLYRVYEQYF.

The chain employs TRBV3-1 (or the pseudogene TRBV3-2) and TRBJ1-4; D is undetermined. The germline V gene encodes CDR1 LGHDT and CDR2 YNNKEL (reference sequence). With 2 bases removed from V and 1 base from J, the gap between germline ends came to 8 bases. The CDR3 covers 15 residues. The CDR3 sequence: CASSQLQLTNEKLFF. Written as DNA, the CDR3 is TGTGCCAGCAGCCAACTACAGTTAACTAATGAAAAACTGTTTTTT.

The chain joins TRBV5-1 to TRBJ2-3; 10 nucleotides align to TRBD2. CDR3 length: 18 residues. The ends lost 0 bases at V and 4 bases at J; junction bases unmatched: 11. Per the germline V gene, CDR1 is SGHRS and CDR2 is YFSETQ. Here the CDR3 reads CASSLGSGGLRASDTQYF. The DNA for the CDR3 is TGCGCCAGCAGCTTGGGTAGCGGGGGGCTCCGGGCCTCAGATACGCAGTATTTT.

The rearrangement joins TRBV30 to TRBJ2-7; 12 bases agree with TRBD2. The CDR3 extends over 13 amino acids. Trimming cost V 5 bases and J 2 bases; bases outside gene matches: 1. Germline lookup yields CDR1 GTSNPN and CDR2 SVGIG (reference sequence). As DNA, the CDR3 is TGTGCCTGGGGGACTAGCGGGCCCTACGAGCAGTACTTC. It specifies CAWGTSGPYEQYF.

Here the CDR3 DNA reads TGTGCCAGCAGCCCCAGGGGCGGAAACACCATATATTTT. It is translated as CASSPRGGNTIYF. This sequence joins TRBV3-1 (or the pseudogene TRBV3-2) and TRBJ1-3, with TRBD1 as a possible D gene (6 bases). Germline V gene sequence: CDR1 LGHDT, CDR2 YNNKEL (reference sequence). V lost 4 bases and J lost 4, with 8 bases in between. CDR3 length: 13 amino acids.

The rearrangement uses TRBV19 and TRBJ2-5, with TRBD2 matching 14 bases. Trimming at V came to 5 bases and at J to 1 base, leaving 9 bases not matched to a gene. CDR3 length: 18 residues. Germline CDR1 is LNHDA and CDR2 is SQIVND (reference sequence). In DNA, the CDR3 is TGTGCCAGTAGTCGGGATTTGACTAGCGGGGGGGGCCAAGAGACCCAGTACTTC. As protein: CASSRDLTSGGGQETQYF.

CDR3 DNA sequence: TGTGCCAGCAGCCCTAGTACAGGGCAAGGGACTGAAGCTTTCTTT. Protein product: CASSPSTGQGTEAFF. V usage is TRBV9 and J usage is TRBJ1-1; D is perhaps TRBD1 (6 bases). V was trimmed by 4 bases and J by 5 bases, leaving 18 bases between them. Germline V gene lookup returns CDR1 SGDLS and CDR2 YYNGEE. The CDR3 covers 15 residues.

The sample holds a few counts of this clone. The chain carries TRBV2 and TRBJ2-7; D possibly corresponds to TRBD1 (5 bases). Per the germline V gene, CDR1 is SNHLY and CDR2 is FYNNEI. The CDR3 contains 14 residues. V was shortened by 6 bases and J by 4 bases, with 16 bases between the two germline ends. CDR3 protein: CASRPNYRIYEQYF. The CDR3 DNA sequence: TGTGCCAGCAGACCCAATTACAGGATATACGAGCAGTACTTC.

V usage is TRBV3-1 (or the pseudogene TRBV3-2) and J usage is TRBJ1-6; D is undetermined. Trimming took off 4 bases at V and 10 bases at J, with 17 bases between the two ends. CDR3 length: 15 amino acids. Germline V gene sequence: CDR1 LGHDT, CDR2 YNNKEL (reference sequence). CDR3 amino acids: CASSPGGNIHSPLHF. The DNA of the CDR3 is TGTGCCAGCAGCCCGGGTGGAAACATTCACTCACCCCTCCACTTT.

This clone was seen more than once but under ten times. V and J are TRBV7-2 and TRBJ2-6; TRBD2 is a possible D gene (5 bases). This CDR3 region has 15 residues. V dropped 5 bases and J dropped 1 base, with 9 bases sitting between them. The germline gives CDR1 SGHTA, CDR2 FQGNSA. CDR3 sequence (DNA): TGTGCCAGCAGCCCCGGAGGATCTGGGGCCAACGTCCTGACTTTC. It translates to CASSPGGSGANVLTF.

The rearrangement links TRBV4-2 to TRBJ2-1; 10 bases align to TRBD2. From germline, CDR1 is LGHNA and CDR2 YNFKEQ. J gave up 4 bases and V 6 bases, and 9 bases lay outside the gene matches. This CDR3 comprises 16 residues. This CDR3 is CASRGGLAGVYNEQFF. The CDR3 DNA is TGTGCCAGCAGGGGGGGGCTAGCGGGAGTATACAATGAGCAGTTCTTC.

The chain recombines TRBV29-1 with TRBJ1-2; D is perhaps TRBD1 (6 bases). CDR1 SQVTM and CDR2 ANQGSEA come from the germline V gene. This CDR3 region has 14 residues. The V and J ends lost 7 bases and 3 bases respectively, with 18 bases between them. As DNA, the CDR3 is TGCAGCGCACGGACAGCCGACGGGCACTATGGCTACACCTTC. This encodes CSARTADGHYGYTF.

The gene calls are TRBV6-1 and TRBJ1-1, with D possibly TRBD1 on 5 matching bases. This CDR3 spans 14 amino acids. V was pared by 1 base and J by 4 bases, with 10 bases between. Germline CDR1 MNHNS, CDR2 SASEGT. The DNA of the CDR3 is TGTGCCAGCAGTGAAGTCGCGACAGCCACTGAAGCTTTCTTT. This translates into CASSEVATATEAFF.

The CDR3 spells CASSQDRRTGGPNNSPLHF. CDR3 coding DNA: TGTGCCAGCAGCCAAGATCGAAGGACAGGGGGCCCGAATAATTCACCCCTCCACTTT. The chain joins TRBV3-1 (or the pseudogene TRBV3-2) to TRBJ1-6; 11 bases are a match to TRBD1. CDR1 and CDR2 (germline): LGHDT, YNNKEL (reference sequence). This CDR3 has 19 residues. V gave up 0 bases and J gave up 5 bases; unmatched junction bases: 9.

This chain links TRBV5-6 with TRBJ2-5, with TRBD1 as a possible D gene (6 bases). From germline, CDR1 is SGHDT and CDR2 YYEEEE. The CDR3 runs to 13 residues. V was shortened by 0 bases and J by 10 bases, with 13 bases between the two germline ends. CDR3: CASSLAQGMGQYF. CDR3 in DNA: TGTGCCAGCAGCTTGGCCCAGGGGATGGGCCAGTACTTC.

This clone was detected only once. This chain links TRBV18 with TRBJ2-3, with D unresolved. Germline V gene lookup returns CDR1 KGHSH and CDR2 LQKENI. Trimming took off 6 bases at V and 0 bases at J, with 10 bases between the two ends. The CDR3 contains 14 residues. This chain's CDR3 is CASSPLESTDTQYF. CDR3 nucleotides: TGTGCCAGCTCCCCCCTCGAGAGCACAGATACGCAGTATTTT.

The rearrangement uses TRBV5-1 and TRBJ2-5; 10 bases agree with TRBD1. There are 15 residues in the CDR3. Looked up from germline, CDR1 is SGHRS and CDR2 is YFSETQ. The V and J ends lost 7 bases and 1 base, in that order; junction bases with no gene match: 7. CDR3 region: CASDRTGGFQETQYF. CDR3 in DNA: TGCGCCAGCGACAGGACAGGGGGATTCCAAGAGACCCAGTACTTC. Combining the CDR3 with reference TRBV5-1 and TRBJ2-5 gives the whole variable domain KAGVTQTPRYLIKTRGQQVTLSCSPISGHRSVSWYQQTPGQGLQFLFEYFSETQRNKGNFPGRFSGRQFSNSRSEMNVSTLELGDSALYLCASDRTGGFQETQYFGPGTRLLVL.

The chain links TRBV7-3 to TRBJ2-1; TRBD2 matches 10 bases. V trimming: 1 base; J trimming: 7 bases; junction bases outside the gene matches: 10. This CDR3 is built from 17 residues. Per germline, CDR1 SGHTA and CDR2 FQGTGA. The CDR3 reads CASSLIGLAGAGNEQFF. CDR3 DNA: TGTGCCAGCAGCTTAATAGGGCTAGCGGGGGCGGGAAATGAGCAGTTCTTC. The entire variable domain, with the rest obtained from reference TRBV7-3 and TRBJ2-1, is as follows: GAGVSQTPSNKVTEKGKYVELRCDPISGHTALYWYRQSLGQGPEFLIYFQGTGAADDSGLPNDRFFAVRPEGSVSTLKIQRTERGDSAVYLCASSLIGLAGAGNEQFFGPGTRLTVL.

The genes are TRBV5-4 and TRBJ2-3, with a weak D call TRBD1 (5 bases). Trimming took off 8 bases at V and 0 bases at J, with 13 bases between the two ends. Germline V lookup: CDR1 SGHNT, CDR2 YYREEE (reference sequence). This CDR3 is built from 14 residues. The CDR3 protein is CASSTTVSTDTQYF. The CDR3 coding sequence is TGTGCCAGTTCCACGACAGTTAGCACAGATACGCAGTATTTT.

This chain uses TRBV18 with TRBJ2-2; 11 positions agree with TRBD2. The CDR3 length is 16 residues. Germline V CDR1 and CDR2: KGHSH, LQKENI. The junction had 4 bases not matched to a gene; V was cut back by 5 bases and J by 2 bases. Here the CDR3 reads CASSMGLAANTGELFF. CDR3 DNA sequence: TGTGCCAGCTCAATGGGACTAGCGGCTAACACCGGGGAGCTGTTTTTT.

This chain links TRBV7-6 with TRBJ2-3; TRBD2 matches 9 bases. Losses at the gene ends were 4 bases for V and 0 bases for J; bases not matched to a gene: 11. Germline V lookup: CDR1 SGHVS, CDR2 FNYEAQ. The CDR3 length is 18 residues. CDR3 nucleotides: TGTGCCAGCAGCTCCGCGGGGGGGATTACGACTAGCACAGATACGCAGTATTTT. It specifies CASSSAGGITTSTDTQYF.

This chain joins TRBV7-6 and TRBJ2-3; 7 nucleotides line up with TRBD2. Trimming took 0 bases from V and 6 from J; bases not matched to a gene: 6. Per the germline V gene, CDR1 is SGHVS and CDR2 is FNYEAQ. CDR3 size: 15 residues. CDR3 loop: CASSLAGGTGDTQYF. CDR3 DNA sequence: TGTGCCAGCAGCTTAGCGGGGGGGACGGGTGATACGCAGTATTTT.

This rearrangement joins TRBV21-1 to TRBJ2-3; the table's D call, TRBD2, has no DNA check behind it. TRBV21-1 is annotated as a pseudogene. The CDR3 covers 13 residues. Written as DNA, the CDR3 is TGTGCCAGCTTGAGCGGGAGCGGGGATACGCAGTATTTT. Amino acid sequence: CASLSGSGDTQYF.

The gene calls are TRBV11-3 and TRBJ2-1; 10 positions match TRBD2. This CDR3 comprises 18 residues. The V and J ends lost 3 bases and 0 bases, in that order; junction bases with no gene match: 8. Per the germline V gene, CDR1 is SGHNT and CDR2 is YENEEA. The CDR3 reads CASSLRTSGTSSYNEQFF. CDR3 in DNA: TGTGCCAGCAGCTTGAGGACTAGCGGTACCAGCTCCTACAATGAGCAGTTCTTC.

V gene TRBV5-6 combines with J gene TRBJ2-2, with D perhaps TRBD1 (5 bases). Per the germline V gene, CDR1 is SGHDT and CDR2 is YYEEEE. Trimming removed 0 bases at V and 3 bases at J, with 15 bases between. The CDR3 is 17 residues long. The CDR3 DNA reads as TGTGCCAGCAGCTTGGGGGCTAGGGGAAGGTACACCGGGGAGCTGTTTTTT. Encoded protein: CASSLGARGRYTGELFF.